The next 18 T cell receptor beta chains were all read from a single sample in a study of blood T cell repertoires in COVID-19. This table comes from immunoSEQ multiplex PCR, and its TCRdb copy is limited to in-frame clones, with some not included. The table has about 220,000 clones, roughly 84% seen once. Material for sequencing was peripheral blood. These TCRs come from a woman in her 30s who had recovered from COVID-19.

This chain uses TRBV28 with TRBJ2-2; D gene uncertain. CDR3 length: 17 residues. Germline assignment: CDR1 MDHEN and CDR2 SYDVKM. Trimming removed 5 bases from V and 5 bases from J, with 21 bases in between. The CDR3 protein is CASSPYTARGWTGELFF. The CDR3 DNA sequence: TGTGCCAGCAGTCCTTACACTGCGCGCGGTTGGACCGGGGAGCTGTTTTTT.

The rearrangement uses TRBV10-3 and TRBJ2-3, with 9 positions matching TRBD1. The V gene's germline CDR1 is ENHRY and CDR2 SYGVKD. The CDR3 has 14 amino acids. V lost 10 bases to trimming and J lost 5 bases; unmatched junction nucleotides: 10. CDR3 protein: CATTGTGSGDTQYF. The CDR3 DNA sequence: TGTGCCACCACCGGGACAGGGTCAGGAGATACGCAGTATTTT.

Turning to this clone: The sample carries other DNA sequences with the same CDR3. This chain joins TRBV5-1 and TRBJ2-7, with 7 bases that match TRBD2. Looked up from germline, CDR1 is SGHRS and CDR2 is YFSETQ. Trimming cost V 4 bases and J 4 bases; bases outside gene matches: 5. The CDR3 sequence is 13 residues long. In DNA, the CDR3 is TGCGCCAGCAGCGTGACTAGCAGTTACGAGCAGTACTTC. Protein sequence: CASSVTSSYEQYF. The whole variable domain, remainder taken from reference TRBV5-1 and TRBJ2-7, is KAGVTQTPRYLIKTRGQQVTLSCSPISGHRSVSWYQQTPGQGLQFLFEYFSETQRNKGNFPGRFSGRQFSNSRSEMNVSTLELGDSALYLCASSVTSSYEQYFGPGTRLTVT.

The rearrangement uses TRBV11-2 and TRBJ2-1, with TRBD2 matching over 7 bases. Germline lookup yields CDR1 SGHAT and CDR2 FQNNGV. The ends lost 5 bases at V and 4 bases at J; junction bases unmatched: 5. This CDR3 is built from 14 residues. The DNA of the CDR3 is TGTGCCAGCAGCGGACTAGAGGGGTACAATGAGCAGTTCTTC. Its translation: CASSGLEGYNEQFF.

The J gene is TRBJ2-2, the V gene TRBV16, with TRBD1 matching 8 bases. Trimming at V came to 4 bases and at J to 6 bases, leaving 7 bases not matched to a gene. From germline, CDR1 is KGHSY and CDR2 FQNENV. This CDR3 is built from 15 residues. CDR3 sequence: CASSRISGGAGELFF. The CDR3 DNA follows: TGTGCCAGCAGCCGGATTTCAGGGGGCGCCGGGGAGCTGTTTTTT.

The gene calls are TRBV4-1 and TRBJ1-1; D may be TRBD1 (5 bases). V lost 1 base, J lost 2 bases, and 11 bases lay in between. This CDR3 spans 15 amino acids. The germline V gene encodes CDR1 MGHRA and CDR2 YSYEKL. The chain's CDR3 is CASSQVPTANTEAFF. For the CDR3, the DNA is TGCGCCAGCAGCCAAGTCCCGACAGCTAACACTGAAGCTTTCTTT.

The J gene is TRBJ2-2, the V gene TRBV6-5, with 8 bases matching TRBD1. V lost 6 bases to trimming and J lost 6 bases; unmatched junction nucleotides: 9. CDR1 is MNHEY, CDR2 SVGAGI, per germline. There are 15 residues in the CDR3. The CDR3 bases are TGTGCCAGCAGACCGCAGGGGGCGCAACCCGGGGAGCTGTTTTTT. This sequence encodes CASRPQGAQPGELFF.

The CDR3 DNA reads as TGCGCCAGCAGTCAACCTGGGACAGGGTTAAATTCACCCCTCCACTTT. It codes for CASSQPGTGLNSPLHF. The V call is TRBV23-1, the J call TRBJ1-6, with 9 nucleotides matching TRBD1. TRBV23-1 belongs to the ORF category, with a function that is uncertain. This CDR3 is built from 16 residues. The junction had 6 bases not matched to a gene; V was cut back by 2 bases and J by 7 bases.

The gene calls are TRBV2 and TRBJ2-7; 11 bases agree with TRBD1. J gave up 4 bases and V 7 bases, and 9 bases lay outside the gene matches. Germline CDR1 is SNHLY and CDR2 is FYNNEI. The CDR3 is made up of 15 amino acids. CDR3 nucleotides: TGTGCCAGCACTCCGGGGGGGACAGGGGGTTACGAGCAGTACTTC. It translates to CASTPGGTGGYEQYF.

This clone was seen just once. J is TRBJ2-7 and V is TRBV19; D might be TRBD1 (6 bases). The V end lost 3 bases, the J end lost 6 bases, and 9 bases lay between the germline ends. Germline V gives CDR1 LNHDA, CDR2 SQIVND (reference sequence). The CDR3 totals 12 residues. The CDR3 bases are TGTGCCAGTAGTATGAGAGGGGGCGAGCAGTACTTC. It translates to CASSMRGGEQYF.

This clone occurred a few times. The gene calls are TRBV5-1 and TRBJ1-5; weak D call: TRBD1 (5 bases). The CDR3 spans 15 residues. V lost 0 bases and J lost 2, with 9 bases in between. Germline V gene sequence: CDR1 SGHRS, CDR2 YFSETQ. The CDR3 loop reads CASSLAGSRNQPQHF. CDR3 sequence (DNA): TGCGCCAGCAGCTTGGCAGGGTCGCGCAATCAGCCCCAGCATTTT.

This sequence joins TRBV2 and TRBJ1-5; possibly TRBD1 for D (5 bases). The CDR3 is made up of 14 amino acids. The germline V gene has CDR1 SNHLY and CDR2 FYNNEI. V was cut by 3 bases and J by 7 bases, with 13 bases left in between. The CDR3 region is CASSDQGIGQPQHF. For the CDR3, the DNA is TGTGCCAGCAGTGATCAGGGAATAGGACAGCCCCAGCATTTT.

V usage is TRBV5-1 and J usage is TRBJ2-7; unclear D gene. The CDR3 length is 16 residues. Per the germline V gene, CDR1 is SGHRS and CDR2 is YFSETQ. Trimming took 9 bases from V and 7 from J, leaving 29 bases between them. The CDR3 reads CATTEFRSRPPYEQYF. The CDR3 DNA is TGCGCCACCACAGAGTTCCGGTCCAGGCCCCCATATGAGCAGTACTTC.

This sequence joins TRBV10-3 and TRBJ2-5; possible D gene TRBD1, 6 bases. This CDR3 has 16 amino acids. Deletions cut 3 bases from V and 4 bases from J, with 18 bases between. Germline CDR1 and CDR2: ENHRY and SYGVKD. In DNA form, the CDR3 reads TGTGCCATCAGTGACACCACCACAGGGAAGGCAGAGACCCAGTACTTC. It is translated as CAISDTTTGKAETQYF.

The rearrangement uses TRBV11-2 and TRBJ1-4; D perhaps matches TRBD1 (6 bases). CDR1 is SGHAT and CDR2 is FQNNGV in the germline V gene. The V and J ends lost 5 bases and 8 bases respectively, with 18 bases between them. This CDR3 is 15 amino acids long. This chain's CDR3 is CASSLVWGPLEKLFF. CDR3 coding DNA: TGTGCCAGCAGCCTCGTTTGGGGGCCCCTCGAAAAACTGTTTTTT.

The V call is TRBV3-1 (or the pseudogene TRBV3-2), the J call TRBJ2-7; 10 bases align to TRBD2. The V and J ends lost 5 bases and 5 bases, in that order; junction bases with no gene match: 15. The CDR3 has 17 amino acids. Germline CDR1 reads LGHDT; CDR2 reads YNNKEL (reference sequence). The CDR3 DNA reads TGTGCCAGCAGCTCCTCCTTCCTGGGGAGCGGGAGGGACGAGCAGTACTTC. Translating gives CASSSSFLGSGRDEQYF.

The rearrangement uses TRBV4-2 and TRBJ2-3; TRBD2 matches 9 bases. Germline CDR1 LGHNA, CDR2 YNFKEQ. V dropped 1 base and J dropped 2; count of bases not matched to a gene: 1. The CDR3 has 15 amino acids. CDR3 bases: TGTGCCAGCAGCCAAGGCGGGAGGGTCACAGATACGCAGTATTTT. It is translated as CASSQGGRVTDTQYF.

V gene TRBV5-1 combines with J gene TRBJ2-5, with 10 bases fitting TRBD2. The CDR3 has 15 amino acids. Germline CDR1 and CDR2: SGHRS and YFSETQ. V dropped 4 bases and J dropped 5; count of bases not matched to a gene: 8. CDR3 protein: CASSDPSGSGETQYF. The CDR3 bases are TGCGCCAGCAGCGACCCTAGCGGGAGCGGGGAGACCCAGTACTTC.